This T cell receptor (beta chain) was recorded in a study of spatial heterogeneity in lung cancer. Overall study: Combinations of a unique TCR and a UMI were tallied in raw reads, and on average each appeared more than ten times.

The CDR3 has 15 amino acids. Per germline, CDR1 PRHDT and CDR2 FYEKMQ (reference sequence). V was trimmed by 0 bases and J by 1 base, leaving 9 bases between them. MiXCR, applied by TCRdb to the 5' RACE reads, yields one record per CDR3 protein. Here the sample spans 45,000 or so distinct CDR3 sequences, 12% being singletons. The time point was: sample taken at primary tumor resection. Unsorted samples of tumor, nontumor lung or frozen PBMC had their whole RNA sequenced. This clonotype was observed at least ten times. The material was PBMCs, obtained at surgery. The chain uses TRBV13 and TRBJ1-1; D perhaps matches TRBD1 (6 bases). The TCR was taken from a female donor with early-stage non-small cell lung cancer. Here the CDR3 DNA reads TGTGCCAGCAGCTTAGGCCCAGGGGCGAACACTGAAGCTTTCTTT. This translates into CASSLGPGANTEAFF.